What follows describes a single TCR beta chain. No antigen is known for it. The data were obtained in a study of cytomegalovirus exposure and HLA in healthy donors. The PCR employed 60 Vbeta primers together with 13 Jbeta primers. This table comes from immunoSEQ multiplex PCR, and its TCRdb copy is limited to in-frame clones, with some not included. The table lists approximately 50,000 clones. At sampling all donors were nominally healthy, likely with unrecorded immune exposures. Study results and caveats: What was likely a sequencing artifact was a cluster of highly shared sequence variants. Accurate prediction of HLA-A and HLA-B alleles (for most subjects) was reportedly achieved from TCR beta sequences. Some V segments, TRBV6-2 and TRBV6-3 among them, were indistinguishable and were therefore excluded.

The CDR3 extends over 17 amino acids. Germline CDR1 MNHEY, CDR2 SMNVEV (reference sequence). Trimming pared 2 bases from V and 0 bases from J, leaving 13 bases between. The J gene is TRBJ2-2, the V gene TRBV27, with TRBD2 as a possible D gene (6 bases). The specimen was PBMCs. The origin of this receptor is a male donor in good health and CMV-seropositive. The CDR3 bases are TGTGCCAGCAGTTTAATGGGGGGTGGTACGAACACCGGGGAGCTGTTTTTT. This encodes CASSLMGGGTNTGELFF.